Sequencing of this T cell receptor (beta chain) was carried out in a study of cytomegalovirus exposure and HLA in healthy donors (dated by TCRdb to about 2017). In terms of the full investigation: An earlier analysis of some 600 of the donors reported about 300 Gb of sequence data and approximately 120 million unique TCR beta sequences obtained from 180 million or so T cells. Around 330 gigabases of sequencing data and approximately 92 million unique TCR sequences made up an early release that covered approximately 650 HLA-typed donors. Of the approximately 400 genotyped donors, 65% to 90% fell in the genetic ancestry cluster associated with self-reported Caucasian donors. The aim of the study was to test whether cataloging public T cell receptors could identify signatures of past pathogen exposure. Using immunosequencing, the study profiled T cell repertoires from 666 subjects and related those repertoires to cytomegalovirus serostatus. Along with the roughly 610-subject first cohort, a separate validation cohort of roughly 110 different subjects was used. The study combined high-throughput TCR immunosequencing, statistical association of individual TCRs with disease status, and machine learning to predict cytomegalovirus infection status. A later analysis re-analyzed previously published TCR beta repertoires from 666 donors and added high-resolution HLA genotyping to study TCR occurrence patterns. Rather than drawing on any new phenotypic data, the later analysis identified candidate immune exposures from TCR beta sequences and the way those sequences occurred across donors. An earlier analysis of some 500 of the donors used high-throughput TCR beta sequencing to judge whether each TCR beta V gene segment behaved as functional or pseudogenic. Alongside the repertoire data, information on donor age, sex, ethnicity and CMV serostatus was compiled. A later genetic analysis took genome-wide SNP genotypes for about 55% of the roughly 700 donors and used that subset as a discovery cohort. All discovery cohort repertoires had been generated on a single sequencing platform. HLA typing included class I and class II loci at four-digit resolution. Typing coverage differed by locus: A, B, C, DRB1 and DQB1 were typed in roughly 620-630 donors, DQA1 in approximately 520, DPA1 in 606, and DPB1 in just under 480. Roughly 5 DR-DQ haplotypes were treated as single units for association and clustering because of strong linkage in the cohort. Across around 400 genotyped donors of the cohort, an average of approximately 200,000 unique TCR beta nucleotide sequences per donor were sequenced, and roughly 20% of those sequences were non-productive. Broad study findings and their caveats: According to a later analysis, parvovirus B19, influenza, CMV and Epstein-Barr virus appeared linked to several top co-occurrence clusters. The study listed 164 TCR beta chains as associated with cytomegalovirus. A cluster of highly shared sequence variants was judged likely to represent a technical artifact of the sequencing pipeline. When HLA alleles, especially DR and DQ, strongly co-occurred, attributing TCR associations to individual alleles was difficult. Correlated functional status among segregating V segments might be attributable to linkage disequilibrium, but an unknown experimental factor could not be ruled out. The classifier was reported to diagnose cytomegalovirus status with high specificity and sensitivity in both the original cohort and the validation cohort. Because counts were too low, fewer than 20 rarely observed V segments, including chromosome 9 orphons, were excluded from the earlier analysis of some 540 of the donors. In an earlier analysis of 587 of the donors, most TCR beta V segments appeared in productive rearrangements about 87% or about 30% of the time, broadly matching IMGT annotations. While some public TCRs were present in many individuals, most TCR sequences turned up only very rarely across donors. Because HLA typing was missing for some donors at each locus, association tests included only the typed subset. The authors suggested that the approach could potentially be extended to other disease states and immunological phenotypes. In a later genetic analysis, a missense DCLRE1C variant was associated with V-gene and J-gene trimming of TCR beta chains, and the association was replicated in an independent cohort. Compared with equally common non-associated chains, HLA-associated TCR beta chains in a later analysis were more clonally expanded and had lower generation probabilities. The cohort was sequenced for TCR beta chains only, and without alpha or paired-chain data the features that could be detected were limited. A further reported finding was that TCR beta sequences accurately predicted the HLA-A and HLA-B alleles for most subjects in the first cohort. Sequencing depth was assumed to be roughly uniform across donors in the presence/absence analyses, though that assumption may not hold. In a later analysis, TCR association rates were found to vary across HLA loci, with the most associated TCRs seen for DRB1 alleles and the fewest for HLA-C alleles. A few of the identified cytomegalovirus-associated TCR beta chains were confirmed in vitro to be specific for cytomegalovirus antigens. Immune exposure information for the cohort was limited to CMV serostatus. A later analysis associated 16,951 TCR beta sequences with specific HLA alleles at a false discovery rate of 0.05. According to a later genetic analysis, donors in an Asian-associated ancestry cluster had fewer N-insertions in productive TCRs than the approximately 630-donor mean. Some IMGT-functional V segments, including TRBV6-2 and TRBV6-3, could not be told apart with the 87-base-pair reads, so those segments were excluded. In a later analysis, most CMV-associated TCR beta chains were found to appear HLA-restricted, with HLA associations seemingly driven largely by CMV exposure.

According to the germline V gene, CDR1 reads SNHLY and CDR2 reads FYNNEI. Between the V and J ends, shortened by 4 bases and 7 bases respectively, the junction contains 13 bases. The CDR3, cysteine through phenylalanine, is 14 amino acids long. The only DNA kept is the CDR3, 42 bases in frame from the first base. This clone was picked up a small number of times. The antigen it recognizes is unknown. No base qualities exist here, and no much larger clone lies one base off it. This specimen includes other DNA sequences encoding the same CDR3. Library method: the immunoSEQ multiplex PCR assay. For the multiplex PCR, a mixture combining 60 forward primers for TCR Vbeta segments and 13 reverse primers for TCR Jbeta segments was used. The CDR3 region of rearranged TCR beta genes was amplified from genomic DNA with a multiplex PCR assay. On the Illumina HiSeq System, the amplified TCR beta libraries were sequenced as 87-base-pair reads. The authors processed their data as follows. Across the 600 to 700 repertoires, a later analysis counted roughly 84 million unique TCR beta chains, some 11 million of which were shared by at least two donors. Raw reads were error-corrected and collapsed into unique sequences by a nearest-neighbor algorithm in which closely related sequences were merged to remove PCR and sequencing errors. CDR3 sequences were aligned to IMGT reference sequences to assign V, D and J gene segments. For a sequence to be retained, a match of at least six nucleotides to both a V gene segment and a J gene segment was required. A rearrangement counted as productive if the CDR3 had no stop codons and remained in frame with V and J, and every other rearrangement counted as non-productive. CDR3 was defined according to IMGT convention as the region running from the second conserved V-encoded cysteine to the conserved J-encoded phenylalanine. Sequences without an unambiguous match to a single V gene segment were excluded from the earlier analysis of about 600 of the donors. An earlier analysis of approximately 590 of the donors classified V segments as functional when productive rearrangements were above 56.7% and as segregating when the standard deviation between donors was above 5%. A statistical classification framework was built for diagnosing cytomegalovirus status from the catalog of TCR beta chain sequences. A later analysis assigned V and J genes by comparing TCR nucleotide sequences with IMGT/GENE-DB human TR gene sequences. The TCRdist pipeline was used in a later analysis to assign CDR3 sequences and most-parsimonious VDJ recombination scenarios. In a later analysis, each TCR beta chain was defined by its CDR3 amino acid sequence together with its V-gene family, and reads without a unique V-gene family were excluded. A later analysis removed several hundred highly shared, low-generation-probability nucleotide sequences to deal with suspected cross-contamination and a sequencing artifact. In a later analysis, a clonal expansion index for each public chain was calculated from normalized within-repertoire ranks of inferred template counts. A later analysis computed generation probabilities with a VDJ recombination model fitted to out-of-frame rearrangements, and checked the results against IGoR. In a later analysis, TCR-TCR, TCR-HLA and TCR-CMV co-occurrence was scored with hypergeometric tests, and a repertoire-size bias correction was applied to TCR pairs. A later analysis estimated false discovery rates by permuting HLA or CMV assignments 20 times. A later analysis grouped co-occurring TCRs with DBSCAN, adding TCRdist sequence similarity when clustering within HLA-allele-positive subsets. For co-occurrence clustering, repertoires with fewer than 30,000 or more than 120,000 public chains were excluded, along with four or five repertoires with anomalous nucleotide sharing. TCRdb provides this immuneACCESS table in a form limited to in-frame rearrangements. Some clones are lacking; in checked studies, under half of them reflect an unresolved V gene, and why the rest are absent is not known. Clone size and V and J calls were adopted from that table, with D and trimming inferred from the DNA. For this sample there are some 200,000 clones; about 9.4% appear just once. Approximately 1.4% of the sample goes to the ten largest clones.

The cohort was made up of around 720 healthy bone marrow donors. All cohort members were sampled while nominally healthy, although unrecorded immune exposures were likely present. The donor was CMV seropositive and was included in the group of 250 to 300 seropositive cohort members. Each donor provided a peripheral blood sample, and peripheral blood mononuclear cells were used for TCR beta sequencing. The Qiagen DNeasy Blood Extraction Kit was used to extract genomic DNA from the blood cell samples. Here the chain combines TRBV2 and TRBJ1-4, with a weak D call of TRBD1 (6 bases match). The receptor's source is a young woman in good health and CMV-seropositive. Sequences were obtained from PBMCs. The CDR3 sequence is CASSGQVVGEKLFF. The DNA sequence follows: TGTGCCAGCAGTGGACAGGTCGTAGGTGAAAAACTGTTTTTT.